Listed here are 29 T cell receptor beta chains from one sample, sequenced in a study of PD-L1 blockade in urothelial cancer (dated by TCRdb to 2016 to 2017). Library preparation was by the immunoSEQ multiplex PCR assay. As stored in TCRdb, this immuneACCESS dataset retains in-frame rearrangements with V and J assigned. A fraction of the clones does not appear; measured against another copy, unresolved V genes explain less than half of the discrepancy, and the remainder lacks a known reason. This sample gives roughly 76,000 clones in total; under 95% of them show up just once. About 0.91% of the sample lies in the top ten. The sample's time point, from its label and the paper: peripheral blood 6 weeks after treatment start. The source material was PBMCs, sampled around atezolizumab (anti-PD-L1) treatment. These receptor sequences come from a woman older than 75 with urothelial cancer.

The chain has TRBV10-3 and TRBJ2-7, with D tentatively TRBD2 (5 bases). Germline values: CDR1 ENHRY, CDR2 SYGVKD. V lost 4 bases and J lost 4, with 11 bases in between. The CDR3 is 13 amino acids. CDR3 in amino acids: CAISGGSAYEQYF. For the CDR3, the DNA is TGTGCCATCAGTGGAGGTAGCGCGTACGAGCAGTACTTC.

J is TRBJ1-3 and V is TRBV9; 8 bases match TRBD1. This CDR3 is built from 15 residues. Germline CDR1 reads SGDLS; CDR2 reads YYNGEE. Unmatched junction bases numbered 8, after V lost 5 bases and J lost 4 bases. This CDR3 is CASRPQGDQGNTIYF. The CDR3 bases are TGTGCCAGCAGACCACAGGGGGACCAAGGAAACACCATATATTTT.

The V gene is TRBV10-3, the J gene TRBJ2-7, with D perhaps matching TRBD1 (8 bases). Germline loops: CDR1 ENHRY, CDR2 SYGVKD. Trimming stripped 9 bases from V and 1 base from J, with 13 bases between. This CDR3 comprises 13 residues. The CDR3 is CAIQGGQSYEQYF. CDR3 nucleotides: TGTGCCATACAGGGGGGGCAGTCCTACGAGCAGTACTTC.

This clone was recorded once. This chain connects TRBV2 to TRBJ1-4; TRBD1 matches 7 bases. The CDR3 is 16 amino acids. Unmatched junction bases numbered 13, after V lost 8 bases and J lost 4 bases. The germline V gene has CDR1 SNHLY and CDR2 FYNNEI. The CDR3 sequence: CASERGPITLNEKLFF. The CDR3 region has the DNA TGTGCCAGCGAAAGGGGGCCCATAACACTTAATGAAAAACTGTTTTTT. The full variable domain, its missing parts supplied by reference TRBV2 and TRBJ1-4, is EPEVTQTPSHQVTQMGQEVILRCVPISNHLYFYWYRQILGQKVEFLVSFYNNEISEKSEIFDDQFSVERPDGSNFTLKIRSTKLEDSAMYFCASERGPITLNEKLFFGSGTQLSVL.

The chain has TRBV29-1 and TRBJ2-1; the D gene is possibly TRBD1 (6 bases). Between the trimmed V and J ends, which lost 0 bases and 5 bases, there was a span of 17 bases. Germline assignment: CDR1 SQVTM and CDR2 ANQGSEA. The CDR3 is made up of 16 amino acids. The CDR3 sequence: CSVEDKGQGYDNEQFF. In DNA form, the CDR3 reads TGCAGCGTTGAAGATAAGGGGCAGGGGTACGACAATGAGCAGTTCTTC.

A single count supports this clone. The genes are TRBV21-1 and TRBJ2-3; the table's D gene call, TRBD2, was not cross checked with the DNA. TRBV21-1 is shown as a pseudogene. The CDR3 is 20 amino acids. The CDR3 sequence: CAAAAYVPRVGLAGIDTQYF. CDR3 bases: TGTGCCGCAGCAGCATACGTCCCTAGGGTGGGACTAGCGGGGATAGATACGCAGTATTTT.

The chain links TRBV5-1 to TRBJ1-2; 8 bases align to TRBD1. The CDR3 length is 16 residues. Looked up from germline, CDR1 is SGHRS and CDR2 is YFSETQ. The V segment lost 3 bases and the J segment 4 bases; nucleotides outside the gene matches: 11. The CDR3 here is CASSSQVGTGVYGYTF. DNA of the CDR3: TGCGCCAGCAGCTCCCAGGTGGGGACAGGAGTCTATGGCTACACCTTC.

The gene calls are TRBV7-9 and TRBJ2-3; TRBD2 matches at 11 bases. Germline V gene lookup returns CDR1 SEHNR and CDR2 FQNEAQ (reference sequence). This CDR3 spans 15 amino acids. With V trimmed by 4 bases and J by 4 bases, 4 bases remained unmatched. CDR3 DNA: TGTGCCAGCAGCTCTGTAGCGGGAGGGCCAGATACGCAGTATTTT. Translated: CASSSVAGGPDTQYF.

The rearrangement uses TRBV6-1 and TRBJ2-1; 9 bases are shared with TRBD2. Germline loops: CDR1 MNHNS, CDR2 SASEGT. The ends lost 2 bases at V and 10 bases at J; junction bases unmatched: 12. The CDR3 is 16 amino acids. This CDR3 is CASSEPGAGGAGEQFF. The CDR3 DNA reads as TGTGCCAGCAGTGAACCGGGGGCGGGAGGGGCAGGAGAGCAGTTCTTC.

This chain connects TRBV29-1 to TRBJ2-1; possibly TRBD2 for D (6 bases). Germline CDR1 SQVTM, CDR2 ANQGSEA. V was cut by 7 bases and J by 9 bases, with 19 bases left in between. This CDR3 contains 13 residues. The CDR3 loop is CSAAMNSGGEQFF. CDR3 sequence (DNA): TGCAGCGCTGCAATGAATAGCGGCGGTGAGCAGTTCTTC.

A few counts support this clone. The chain recombines TRBV29-1 with TRBJ2-2; TRBD2 might be the D (5 bases). V was pared by 7 bases and J by 2 bases, with 8 bases between. Germline V gives CDR1 SQVTM, CDR2 ANQGSEA. This CDR3 contains 12 residues. The CDR3: CSGGENTGELFF. CDR3 nucleotide sequence: TGCAGCGGGGGAGAAAACACCGGGGAGCTGTTTTTT.

V is TRBV5-4 and J is TRBJ2-2, with 12 bases lining up with TRBD2. The germline CDR1 and CDR2 sequences are SGHNT and YYREEE (reference sequence). The length of the CDR3 is 17 residues. J lost 5 bases, V lost 3 bases, and 8 bases had no gene match. As DNA, the CDR3 is TGTGCCAGCAGCTCCAGGACTAGCGGGATTCGAACCGGGGAGCTGTTTTTT. It translates to CASSSRTSGIRTGELFF.

This chain connects TRBV2 to TRBJ1-3, with D maybe TRBD1 (6 bases). V dropped 6 bases and J dropped 0 bases, with 18 bases sitting between them. The CDR3 runs 17 residues. CDR1 and CDR2 (germline): SNHLY, FYNNEI. CDR3 residues: CASREHLRGNSGNTIYF. The CDR3 bases are TGTGCCAGCAGGGAACACCTCAGGGGCAACTCTGGAAACACCATATATTTT.

The chain joins TRBV5-1 to TRBJ2-1; tentative D call: TRBD2 (6 bases). The length of the CDR3 is 15 residues. Germline values: CDR1 SGHRS, CDR2 YFSETQ. V was shortened by 3 bases and J by 7 bases, with 17 bases between the two germline ends. Here the CDR3 DNA reads TGCGCCAGCAGCTACTCCGTCGGGAGCCAGAATGAGCAGTTCTTC. Amino acid sequence: CASSYSVGSQNEQFF.

The chain has TRBV5-1 and TRBJ2-7, with 10 bases fitting TRBD2. The germline V gene has CDR1 SGHRS and CDR2 YFSETQ. The CDR3 consists of 15 residues. J was trimmed by 5 bases and V by 4 bases; bases with no gene match: 9. The CDR3 is CASSHISGRVDEQYF. The CDR3 DNA reads as TGCGCCAGCAGCCATATAAGCGGGAGGGTCGACGAGCAGTACTTC.

This chain uses TRBV5-4 with TRBJ2-3; 10 positions match TRBD2. The CDR3 is 13 amino acids. V was pared by 10 bases and J by 3 bases, with 5 bases of the junction left unmatched. The germline gives CDR1 SGHNT, CDR2 YYREEE (reference sequence). CDR3 in DNA: TGTGCCTGGGAACTAGCGGGAACAGATACGCAGTATTTT. Residues: CAWELAGTDTQYF.

This clone turned up a few times. This chain connects TRBV11-2 to TRBJ2-5, with D possibly being TRBD1 (6 bases). CDR1 and CDR2 from the germline V gene are SGHAT and FQNNGV. The CDR3 loop spans 16 amino acids. The V end lost 5 bases, the J end lost 4 bases, and 20 bases lay between the germline ends. In nucleotides, the CDR3 is TGTGCCAGCAGCCCCCAGGGGTTGCGGGTTGGAGAGACCCAGTACTTC. Translation: CASSPQGLRVGETQYF.

This chain connects TRBV4-2 to TRBJ2-3; 16 nucleotides line up with TRBD2. V dropped 4 bases and J dropped 3; count of bases not matched to a gene: 1. The CDR3 has 16 amino acids. CDR1 and CDR2 from the germline V gene are LGHNA and YNFKEQ. The CDR3 sequence is CASSPGLAGGTDTQYF. The CDR3 region has the DNA TGTGCCAGCAGCCCGGGACTAGCGGGAGGGACAGATACGCAGTATTTT.

V and J are TRBV2 and TRBJ2-1; 10 positions match TRBD2. The length of the CDR3 is 15 residues. Germline assignment: CDR1 SNHLY and CDR2 FYNNEI. V lost 6 bases, J lost 4 bases, and 6 bases stayed unmatched. The CDR3 DNA is TGTGCCAGCAGCGAGGGACTAGCGCTTTACAATGAGCAGTTCTTC. This encodes CASSEGLALYNEQFF.

CDR3 residues: CAISESNVASGSFEQFF. For the CDR3, the DNA is TGTGCCATCAGTGAGTCGAACGTGGCTAGCGGGAGCTTTGAGCAGTTCTTC. V usage is TRBV10-3 and J usage is TRBJ2-1, with TRBD2 matching 10 bases. The CDR3 consists of 17 residues. The ends lost 0 bases at V and 9 bases at J; junction bases unmatched: 11. CDR1 is ENHRY, CDR2 SYGVKD, per germline.

This clone was seen just once. The chain carries TRBV6-1 and TRBJ2-5, with TRBD1 matching over 9 bases. The germline CDR1 and CDR2 sequences are MNHNS and SASEGT. This CDR3 comprises 16 residues. Germline trimming cut 4 bases from V and 4 bases from J; bases unmatched to any gene: 10. CDR3 residues: CASSGGTGRYGETQYF. CDR3 DNA: TGTGCCAGCAGTGGGGGGACAGGGAGGTATGGAGAGACCCAGTACTTC.

This chain uses TRBV7-2 with TRBJ2-3, with D perhaps TRBD2 (6 bases). The germline V gene encodes CDR1 SGHTA and CDR2 FQGNSA. This CDR3 spans 14 amino acids. With 3 bases removed from V and 1 base from J, the gap between germline ends came to 8 bases. CDR3 nucleotide sequence: TGTGCCAGCAGCTTGGCGGGACGCACAGATACGCAGTATTTT. It translates to CASSLAGRTDTQYF.

The V gene is TRBV19, the J gene TRBJ1-3; no reliable D call. CDR1 is LNHDA and CDR2 is SQIVND in the germline V gene (reference sequence). The ends were cut back, 6 bases at V and 0 bases at J, with 15 bases in the middle. CDR3 size: 16 residues. The CDR3 loop reads CASSITRLNSGNTIYF. Here the CDR3 DNA reads TGTGCCAGTAGCATAACCCGACTTAACTCTGGAAACACCATATATTTT.

The chain couples TRBV5-1 to TRBJ1-2; D call uncertain. V dropped 0 bases and J dropped 4 bases, with 4 bases sitting between them. The CDR3 contains 12 residues. Germline V gene sequence: CDR1 SGHRS, CDR2 YFSETQ. The CDR3 region has the DNA TGCGCCAGCAGCTTGGACGGCTATGGCTACACCTTC. Translated: CASSLDGYGYTF.

This chain connects TRBV19 to TRBJ2-1, with TRBD2 identical over 14 bases. Germline trimming cut 2 bases from V and 8 bases from J; bases unmatched to any gene: 8. Germline CDR1 and CDR2: LNHDA and SQIVND (reference sequence). The CDR3 contains 17 residues. The CDR3 loop is CASSISWGTSGRHEQFF. Written as DNA, the CDR3 is TGTGCCAGTAGTATAAGTTGGGGGACTAGCGGGAGACATGAGCAGTTCTTC.

The chain uses TRBV4-2 and TRBJ2-1; D might be TRBD2 (5 bases). The CDR3 runs to 16 residues. Per germline, CDR1 LGHNA and CDR2 YNFKEQ. Trimming took off 4 bases at V and 0 bases at J, with 13 bases between the two ends. The CDR3 sequence is CASSPQRGSSYNEQFF. As DNA, the CDR3 is TGTGCCAGCAGCCCCCAGAGAGGGAGCTCCTACAATGAGCAGTTCTTC.

The V gene is TRBV5-1, the J gene TRBJ2-1; TRBD2 aligns across 15 bases. The length of the CDR3 is 16 residues. V shed 4 bases and J 9 bases; nucleotides not matched to a gene: 8. Germline assignment: CDR1 SGHRS and CDR2 YFSETQ. This CDR3 reads CASSPPGLAGGGEQFF. Written as DNA, the CDR3 is TGCGCCAGCAGCCCGCCCGGACTAGCGGGAGGGGGTGAGCAGTTCTTC.

This rearrangement joins TRBV27 to TRBJ2-7; TRBD2 agrees at 7 bases. The V and J ends lost 6 bases and 0 bases, in that order; junction bases with no gene match: 8. CDR1 and CDR2 from the germline V gene are MNHEY and SMNVEV (reference sequence). The CDR3 length is 15 residues. CDR3 nucleotide sequence: TGTGCCAGCAGCCGGAGCGGGGTCAGCTCCTACGAGCAGTACTTC. This translates into CASSRSGVSSYEQYF.

The CDR3 DNA follows: TGTGCCAGCAGCAAAGCGGGAGGGGCCTACGAGCAGTACTTC. As protein: CASSKAGGAYEQYF. The chain joins TRBV7-2 to TRBJ2-7; 10 positions agree with TRBD2. CDR3 length: 14 residues. In germline, CDR1 is SGHTA, CDR2 FQGNSA. J was trimmed by 2 bases and V by 5 bases; bases with no gene match: 3.